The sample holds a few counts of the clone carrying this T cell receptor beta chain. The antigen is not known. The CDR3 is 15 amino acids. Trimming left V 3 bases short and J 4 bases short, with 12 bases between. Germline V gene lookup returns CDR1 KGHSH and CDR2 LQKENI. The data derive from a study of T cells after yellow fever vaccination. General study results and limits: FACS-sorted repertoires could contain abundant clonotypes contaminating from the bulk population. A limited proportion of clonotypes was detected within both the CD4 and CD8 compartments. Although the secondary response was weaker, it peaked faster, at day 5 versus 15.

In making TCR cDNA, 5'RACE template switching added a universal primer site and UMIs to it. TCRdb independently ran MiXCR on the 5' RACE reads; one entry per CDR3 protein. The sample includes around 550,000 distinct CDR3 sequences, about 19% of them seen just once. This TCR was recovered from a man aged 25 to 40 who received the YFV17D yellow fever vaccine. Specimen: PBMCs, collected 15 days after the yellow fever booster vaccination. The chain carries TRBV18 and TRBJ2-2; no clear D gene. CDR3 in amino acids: CASSPQSKGTGELFF. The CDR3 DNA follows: TGTGCCAGCTCACCTCAGTCGAAGGGCACCGGGGAGCTGTTTTTT.